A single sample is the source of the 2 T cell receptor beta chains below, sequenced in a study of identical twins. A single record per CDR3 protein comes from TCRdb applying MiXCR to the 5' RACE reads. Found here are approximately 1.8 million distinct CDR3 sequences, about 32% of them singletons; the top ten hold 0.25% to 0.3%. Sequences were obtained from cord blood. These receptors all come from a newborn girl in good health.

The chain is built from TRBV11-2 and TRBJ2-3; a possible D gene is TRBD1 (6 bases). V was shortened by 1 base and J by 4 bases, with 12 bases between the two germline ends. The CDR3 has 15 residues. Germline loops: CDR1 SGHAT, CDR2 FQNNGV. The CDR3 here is CASSLASHRADTQYF. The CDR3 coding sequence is TGTGCCAGCAGCTTAGCCTCCCACAGGGCAGATACGCAGTATTTT.

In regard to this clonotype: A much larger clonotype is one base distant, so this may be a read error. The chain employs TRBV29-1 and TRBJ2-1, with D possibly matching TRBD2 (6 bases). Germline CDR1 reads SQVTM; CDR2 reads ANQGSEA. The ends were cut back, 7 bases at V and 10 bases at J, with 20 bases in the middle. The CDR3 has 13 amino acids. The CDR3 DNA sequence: TGCAGCGGGAGGGAGGATTGGTCCTACGAGCAGTTCTTC. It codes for CSGREDWSYEQFF.